This TCR beta chain was recovered during a study of post-analysis software for immune sequencing data. About this clonotype: Its antigen is currently unknown. An end of the junction differs from the germline gene, which may be a read error.

Study-level results: Four or five TRBV segments occurring more often in patients than controls included TRBV5-6, TRBV5-1 and TRBV20-1.

Unique molecular identifiers had been added to the TCR beta cDNA libraries. Each CDR3 protein gets one entry after TCRdb re-called the PCR reads with MiXCR. Here the sample spans about 190,000 distinct CDR3 sequences, approximately 30% being singletons. From germline, CDR1 is SGHTA and CDR2 FQGNSA. The CDR3 is 15 residues long. The TCR was taken from a girl aged 2-17 years with multiple sclerosis. Sample: blood. This chain uses TRBV7-2 with TRBJ2-1; the match to TRBD1 covers 8 bases. This CDR3 reads CASSFGQGSHNEQFF. CDR3 DNA sequence: TGTGCCAGCAGCTTTGGACAGGGCTCCCACAATGAGCAGTTCTTC.